This T cell receptor beta chain originates from a study of blood T cell repertoires in COVID-19. Study-wide context: The analysed material was cDNA or gDNA that came from T cells, B-cell-depleted T cells, or PBMCs.

The CDR3 is 13 amino acids. V trimming: 6 bases; J trimming: 6 bases; junction bases outside the gene matches: 7. Germline-derived CDR1 and CDR2 are MRHNA and SNTAGT. Profiled with immunoSEQ multiplex PCR; TCRdb holds only in-frame clones, not every one. The sample gives about 240,000 clones, 75% to 90% of which show up once; 7.2% is in the top ten. The clonotype comes from a man aged 60 to 75 who had recovered from COVID-19. The material sequenced was peripheral blood. V usage is TRBV6-4 and J usage is TRBJ1-2; 7 nucleotides line up with TRBD1. The DNA for the CDR3 is TGTGCCAGCAGAGGGACAGCCCGGGATGGCTACACCTTC. Translated, it gives CASRGTARDGYTF.